These 3 T cell receptor beta chains share one sample of origin, sequenced in a study of monozygotic twins with cystic fibrosis. Repertoires were generated with immunoSEQ multiplex PCR, while TCRdb's copy carries only in-frame clones and drops some. This sample has some 14,000 clones, with roughly nine tenths found just once. Sequencing input: blood. All receptors derive from a boy younger than 18 with cystic fibrosis.

This clone was counted once. V is TRBV27 and J is TRBJ2-5, with D possibly TRBD1 on 5 matching bases. Between the trimmed V and J ends, which lost 2 bases and 1 base, there was a span of 5 bases. Germline V gene data show CDR1 as MNHEY and CDR2 as SMNVEV (reference sequence). The CDR3 has 13 amino acids. The CDR3 reads CASSLRGQETQYF. In DNA, the CDR3 is TGTGCCAGCAGTTTAAGGGGCCAAGAGACCCAGTACTTC.

The chain couples TRBV10-2 to TRBJ2-5, with TRBD2 identical over 10 bases. V lost 6 bases and J lost 1; bases outside the gene matches: 8. CDR1 WSHSY and CDR2 SAAADI come from the germline V gene. This CDR3 is built from 16 residues. The CDR3, as DNA: TGCGCCAGCAGAACGAGCGGGGGGGTCACCCAAGAGACCCAGTACTTC. Residues: CASRTSGGVTQETQYF.

CDR3 sequence reads: CASNPPGLRAFF. Written as DNA, the CDR3 is TGTGCCAGCAATCCCCCCGGGTTGAGAGCTTTCTTT. This chain connects TRBV28 to TRBJ1-1; no definite D call. Germline V gene data show CDR1 as MDHEN and CDR2 as SYDVKM. V was clipped by 7 bases and J by 10 bases, with 16 bases between them. The CDR3 is 12 residues long.